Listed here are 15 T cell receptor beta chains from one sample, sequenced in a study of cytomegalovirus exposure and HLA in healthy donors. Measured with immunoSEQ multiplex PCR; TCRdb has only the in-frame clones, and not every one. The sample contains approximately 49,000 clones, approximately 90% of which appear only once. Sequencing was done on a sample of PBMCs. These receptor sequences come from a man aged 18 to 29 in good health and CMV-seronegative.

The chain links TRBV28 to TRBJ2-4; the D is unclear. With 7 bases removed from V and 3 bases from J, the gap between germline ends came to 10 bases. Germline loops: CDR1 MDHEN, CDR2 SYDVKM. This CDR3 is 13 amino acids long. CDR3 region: CASTDTNKNIQYF. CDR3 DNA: TGTGCCAGCACCGACACGAACAAAAACATTCAGTACTTC. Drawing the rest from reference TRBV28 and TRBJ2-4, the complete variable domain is DVKVTQSSRYLVKRTGEKVFLECVQDMDHENMFWYRQDPGLGLRLIYFSYDVKMKEKGDIPEGYSVSREKKERFSLILESASTNQTSMYLCASTDTNKNIQYFGAGTRLSVL.

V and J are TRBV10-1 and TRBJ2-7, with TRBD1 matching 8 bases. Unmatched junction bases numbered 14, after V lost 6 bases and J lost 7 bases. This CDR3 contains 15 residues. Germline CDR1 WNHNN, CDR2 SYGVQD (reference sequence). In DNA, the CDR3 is TGCGCCAGCAGCGACTCCGGGACAGGCCCTCGAGAGCAGTACTTC. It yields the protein CASSDSGTGPREQYF.

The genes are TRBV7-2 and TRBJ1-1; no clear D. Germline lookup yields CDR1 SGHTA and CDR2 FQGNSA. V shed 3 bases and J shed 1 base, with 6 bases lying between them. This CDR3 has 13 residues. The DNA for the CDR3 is TGTGCCAGCAGCTTTAGTGGGAACACTGAAGCTTTCTTT. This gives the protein CASSFSGNTEAFF.

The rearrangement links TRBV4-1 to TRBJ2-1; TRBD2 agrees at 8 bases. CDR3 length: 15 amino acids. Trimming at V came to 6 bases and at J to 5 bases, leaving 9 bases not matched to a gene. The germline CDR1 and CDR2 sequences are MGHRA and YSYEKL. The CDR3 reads CASSLIIAGNNEQFF. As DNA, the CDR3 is TGCGCCAGCAGTCTGATTATAGCGGGGAACAATGAGCAGTTCTTC.

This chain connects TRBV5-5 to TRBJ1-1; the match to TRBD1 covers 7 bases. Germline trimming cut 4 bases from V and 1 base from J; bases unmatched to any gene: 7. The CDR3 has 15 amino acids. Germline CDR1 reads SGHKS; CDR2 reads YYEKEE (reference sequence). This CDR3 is CASSLPDRKNTEAFF. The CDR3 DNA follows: TGTGCCAGCAGCCTCCCGGACAGGAAGAACACTGAAGCTTTCTTT. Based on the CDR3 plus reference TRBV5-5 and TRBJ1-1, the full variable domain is DAGVTQSPTHLIKTRGQQVTLRCSPISGHKSVSWYQQVLGQGPQFIFQYYEKEERGRGNFPDRFSARQFPNYSSELNVNALLLGDSALYLCASSLPDRKNTEAFFGQGTRLTVV.

Here the CDR3 DNA reads TGTGCCAGCAGTGAATGGGACATCCCAAGCACTGAAGCTTTCTTT. Protein sequence: CASSEWDIPSTEAFF. The V call is TRBV6-1, the J call TRBJ1-1; D is perhaps TRBD1 (6 bases). Trimming removed 2 bases from V and 4 bases from J, with 14 bases in between. Germline V gene sequence: CDR1 MNHNS, CDR2 SASEGT. The CDR3 is 15 amino acids.

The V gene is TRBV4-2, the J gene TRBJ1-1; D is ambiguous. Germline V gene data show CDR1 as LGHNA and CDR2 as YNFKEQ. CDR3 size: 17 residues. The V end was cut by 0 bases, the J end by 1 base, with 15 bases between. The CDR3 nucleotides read TGTGCCAGCAGCCAAGATGATGCGGGATGGACGAACACTGAAGCTTTCTTT. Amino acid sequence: CASSQDDAGWTNTEAFF.

DNA of the CDR3: TGTGCCAGCAGCGTAGAAAGACTAGCGGGAGACACGCAGTATTTT. It translates to CASSVERLAGDTQYF. The V call is TRBV9, the J call TRBJ2-3; 12 bases match TRBD2. Germline assignment: CDR1 SGDLS and CDR2 YYNGEE. J was trimmed by 9 bases and V by 0 bases; bases with no gene match: 5. The CDR3 is 15 residues long.

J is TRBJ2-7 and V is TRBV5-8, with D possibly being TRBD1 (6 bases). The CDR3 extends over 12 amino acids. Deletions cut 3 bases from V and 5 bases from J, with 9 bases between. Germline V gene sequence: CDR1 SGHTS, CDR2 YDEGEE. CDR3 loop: CASSSGVHEQYF. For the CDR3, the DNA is TGTGCCAGCAGCTCAGGGGTCCACGAGCAGTACTTC.

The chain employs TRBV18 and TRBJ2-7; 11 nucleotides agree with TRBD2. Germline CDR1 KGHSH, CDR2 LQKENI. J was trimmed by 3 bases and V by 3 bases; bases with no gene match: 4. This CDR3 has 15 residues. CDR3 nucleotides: TGTGCCAGCTCACCTCCGGGACTAGCGGTCTACGAGCAGTACTTC. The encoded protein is CASSPPGLAVYEQYF.

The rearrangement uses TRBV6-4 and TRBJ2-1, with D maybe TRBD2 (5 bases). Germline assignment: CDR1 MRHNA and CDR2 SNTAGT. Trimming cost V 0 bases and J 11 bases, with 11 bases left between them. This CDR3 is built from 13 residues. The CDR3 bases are TGTGCCAGCAGTGACTCGGCTAGCTCCCAGCAGTTCTTC. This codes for CASSDSASSQQFF.

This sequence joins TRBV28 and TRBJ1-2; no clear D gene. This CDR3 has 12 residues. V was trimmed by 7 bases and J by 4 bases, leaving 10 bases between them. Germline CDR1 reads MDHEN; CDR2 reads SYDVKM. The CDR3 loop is CASNGGSYGYTF. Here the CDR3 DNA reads TGTGCCAGCAACGGAGGGTCCTATGGCTACACCTTC.

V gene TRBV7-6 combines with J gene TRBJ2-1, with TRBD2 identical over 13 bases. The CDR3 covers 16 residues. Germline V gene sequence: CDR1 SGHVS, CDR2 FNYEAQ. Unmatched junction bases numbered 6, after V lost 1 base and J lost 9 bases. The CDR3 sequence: CASSLGATSGRGEQFF. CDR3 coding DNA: TGTGCCAGCAGCTTAGGGGCCACTAGCGGGAGGGGTGAGCAGTTCTTC.

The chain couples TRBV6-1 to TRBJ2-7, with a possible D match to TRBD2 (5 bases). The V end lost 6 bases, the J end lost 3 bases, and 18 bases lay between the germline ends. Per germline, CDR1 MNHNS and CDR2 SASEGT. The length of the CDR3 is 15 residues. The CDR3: CASRVAPEDSYEQYF. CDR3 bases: TGTGCCAGCAGAGTAGCACCGGAGGATAGCTACGAGCAGTACTTC.

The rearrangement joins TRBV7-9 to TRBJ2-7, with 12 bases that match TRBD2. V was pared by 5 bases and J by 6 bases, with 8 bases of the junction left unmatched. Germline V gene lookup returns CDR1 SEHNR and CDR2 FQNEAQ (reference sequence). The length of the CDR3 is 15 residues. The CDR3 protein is CASSTRLAGASEQYF. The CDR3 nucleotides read TGTGCCAGCAGCACCCGACTAGCGGGAGCTTCCGAGCAGTACTTC.